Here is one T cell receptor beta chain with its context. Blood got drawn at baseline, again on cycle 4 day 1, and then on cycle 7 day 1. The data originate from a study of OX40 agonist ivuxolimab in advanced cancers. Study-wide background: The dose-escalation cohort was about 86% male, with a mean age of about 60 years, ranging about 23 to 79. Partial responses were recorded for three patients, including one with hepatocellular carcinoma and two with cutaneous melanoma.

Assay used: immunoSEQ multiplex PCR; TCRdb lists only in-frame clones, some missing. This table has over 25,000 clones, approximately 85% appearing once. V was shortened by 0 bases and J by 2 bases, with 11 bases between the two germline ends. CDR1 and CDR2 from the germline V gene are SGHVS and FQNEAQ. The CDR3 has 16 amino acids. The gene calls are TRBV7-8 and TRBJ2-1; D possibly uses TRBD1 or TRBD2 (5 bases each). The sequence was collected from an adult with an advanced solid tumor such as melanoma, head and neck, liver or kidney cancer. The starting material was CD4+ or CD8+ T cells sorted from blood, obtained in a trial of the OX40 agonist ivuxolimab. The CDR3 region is CASSLAMGDPYNEQFF. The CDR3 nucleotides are TGTGCCAGCAGCTTAGCGATGGGGGACCCCTACAATGAGCAGTTCTTC.